This record concerns one T cell receptor beta chain sequence. The antigen is not known. This entry is derived from a study of cytomegalovirus exposure and HLA in healthy donors. Study results and limitations: Exclusion applied to some V segments, including TRBV6-2 and TRBV6-3, as they were indistinguishable. Confirmation was obtained in vitro that a few CMV-associated chains are specific for CMV antigens. A later analysis found TCR association rates differed by HLA locus, highest for DRB1 and lowest for HLA-C. Many donors carried some public TCRs, although rarity characterized most TCR sequences.

The PCR employed 60 Vbeta primers together with 13 Jbeta primers. Here immunoSEQ multiplex PCR was the method, and the copy in TCRdb shows in-frame clones only, minus some. Of about 120,000 clones listed, 75% to 90% were seen once; the top ten hold roughly 9.2%. This CDR3 spans 14 amino acids. Trimming at V came to 3 bases and at J to 4 bases, leaving 6 bases not matched to a gene. Germline V gives CDR1 SGHRS, CDR2 YFSETQ. This chain uses TRBV5-1 with TRBJ2-5, with 7 positions matching TRBD1. Sequenced input: PBMCs. This TCR derives from a female donor in good health and CMV-seropositive. CDR3 residues: CASSSTGNRETQYF. CDR3 in DNA: TGCGCCAGCAGCTCGACAGGGAATAGAGAGACCCAGTACTTC.